These T cell receptor beta chains were read from a single sample in a study of T cell responses to AZD1222 COVID-19 vaccine. Produced via immunoSEQ multiplex PCR; TCRdb's table is partial and in-frame only. The sample contains 90,000 to 120,000 clones, about 90% of which appear only once. This sample comprised peripheral blood, obtained 28 days after the second AZD1222 dose. The source is an adult who received the AZD1222 COVID-19 vaccine. Each CDR3 is given with its conserved first and last residue. A D gene is named only where the DNA matches it firmly. Part of the rows lack a size; the others show once, few, many or a class for expanded clones.

v_call: TRBV7-9; j_call: TRBJ1-1; clone_size: once; d_call: -; cdr3_nt: TGTGCCAGCAGCTCAACCACGGCGAACACTGAAGCTTTCTTT; cdr3_aa: CASSSTTANTEAFF
v_call: TRBV27; j_call: TRBJ2-1; clone_size: -; d_call: TRBD2; cdr3_nt: TGTGCCAGCAGTTTATACGGACTAGCGGGGGGCCCTACTACATACAATGAGCAGTTCTTC; cdr3_aa: CASSLYGLAGGPTTYNEQFF
v_call: TRBV19; j_call: TRBJ2-6; clone_size: few; d_call: TRBD2; cdr3_nt: TGTGCCAGTATCCGTAGCGGGGGGCTTCCTTCCGGGGCCAACGTCCTGACTTTC; cdr3_aa: CASIRSGGLPSGANVLTF
v_call: TRBV12-5; j_call: TRBJ1-5; clone_size: -; d_call: -; cdr3_nt: TGTGCTAGTGGTTTGGTGCTTGGGGCAGGGAAAAGGGGACCCCAGCATTTT; cdr3_aa: CASGLVLGAGKRGPQHF
v_call: TRBV6-5; j_call: TRBJ2-7; clone_size: -; d_call: -; cdr3_nt: TGTGCCAGCAGTTACTCGATGGCACTCTCCTACGAGCAGTACTTC; cdr3_aa: CASSYSMALSYEQYF
v_call: TRBV4-1; j_call: TRBJ2-5; clone_size: few; d_call: TRBD2; cdr3_nt: TGCGCCAGCAGCCAACCGGCCCTAGCGGGTCAAGAGACCCAGTACTTC; cdr3_aa: CASSQPALAGQETQYF
v_call: TRBV27; j_call: TRBJ1-2; clone_size: -; d_call: -; cdr3_nt: TGTGCCAGCAGCCGCAAGAGGGGGAATGGCTACACCTTC; cdr3_aa: CASSRKRGNGYTF
v_call: TRBV7-8; j_call: TRBJ1-5; clone_size: -; d_call: TRBD1; cdr3_nt: TGTGCCAGCAGCTTAGTGGAAGGGGGCTTGCAGCCCCAGCATTTT; cdr3_aa: CASSLVEGGLQPQHF
v_call: TRBV4-1; j_call: TRBJ2-2; clone_size: -; d_call: -; cdr3_nt: TGCGCCAGCAGCCAAGTGGGGGCGAACACCGGGGAGCTGTTTTTT; cdr3_aa: CASSQVGANTGELFF
v_call: TRBV5-6; j_call: TRBJ2-7; clone_size: -; d_call: TRBD2; cdr3_nt: TGTGCCAGCAGCGCCATGAACGCTAGCGGGGGGAGCTACGAGCAGTACTTC; cdr3_aa: CASSAMNASGGSYEQYF
v_call: TRBV12-3/TRBV12-4; j_call: TRBJ1-2; clone_size: -; d_call: -; cdr3_nt: TGTGCCAGCAGTTTAGGCGATAACTATGGCTACACCTTC; cdr3_aa: CASSLGDNYGYTF
v_call: TRBV5-5; j_call: TRBJ2-7; clone_size: -; d_call: -; cdr3_nt: TGTGCCAGCAGCTTCCAGGACGTCTCCTACGAGCAGTACTTC; cdr3_aa: CASSFQDVSYEQYF
v_call: TRBV7-8; j_call: TRBJ2-1; clone_size: -; d_call: -; cdr3_nt: TGTGCCAGCAGCCCGCCGTCGGGACGGAATGAGCAGTTCTTC; cdr3_aa: CASSPPSGRNEQFF
v_call: TRBV5-4; j_call: TRBJ2-2; clone_size: -; d_call: TRBD1; cdr3_nt: TGTGCCAGCAGCGTAGGACAGGGGAACACCGGGGAGCTGTTTTTT; cdr3_aa: CASSVGQGNTGELFF
v_call: TRBV20-1; j_call: TRBJ1-1; clone_size: -; d_call: -; cdr3_nt: TGCAGTGCTAGTAATCTCACCCCCGTTACAGCTTTCTTT; cdr3_aa: CSASNLTPVTAFF
v_call: TRBV5-1; j_call: TRBJ2-7; clone_size: few; d_call: TRBD2; cdr3_nt: TGCGCCAGCAGCTTGGAGGCGGGGGGAATCTACGAGCAGTACTTC; cdr3_aa: CASSLEAGGIYEQYF
v_call: TRBV6-5; j_call: TRBJ2-7; clone_size: -; d_call: TRBD2; cdr3_nt: TGTGCCAGCAGGGGGGGGAGCTACGAGCAGTACTTC; cdr3_aa: CASRGGSYEQYF
v_call: TRBV7-5; j_call: TRBJ1-1; clone_size: once; d_call: -; cdr3_nt: TGTGTCAGAAGCTTAGGCCCGGGGGCGAGGACTGAAGCTTTCTTT; cdr3_aa: CVRSLGPGARTEAFF
v_call: TRBV30; j_call: TRBJ1-1; clone_size: -; d_call: -; cdr3_nt: TGTGCCTGGAGTGTTATGAATACTGAAGCTTTCTTT; cdr3_aa: CAWSVMNTEAFF
v_call: TRBV6-5; j_call: TRBJ1-1; clone_size: -; d_call: -; cdr3_nt: TGTGCCAGCAGTATGACGGGGACTGAAGCTTTCTTT; cdr3_aa: CASSMTGTEAFF
v_call: TRBV19; j_call: TRBJ2-1; clone_size: -; d_call: -; cdr3_nt: TGTGCCAGTAGTATAGGGGACCCCTACAATGAGCAGTTCTTC; cdr3_aa: CASSIGDPYNEQFF
v_call: TRBV15; j_call: TRBJ2-7; clone_size: -; d_call: -; cdr3_nt: TGTGCCACCAGCAGAGTAGACGAGTCCGAGCAGTACTTC; cdr3_aa: CATSRVDESEQYF
v_call: TRBV19; j_call: TRBJ1-1; clone_size: -; d_call: -; cdr3_nt: TGTGCCAGTAATCAGGGTGGGGCCTTTTACACTGAAGCTTTCTTT; cdr3_aa: CASNQGGAFYTEAFF
v_call: TRBV5-6; j_call: TRBJ1-1; clone_size: -; d_call: -; cdr3_nt: TGTGCCAGCAGCTTCAGGAGTTCCATGAACACTGAAGCTTTCTTT; cdr3_aa: CASSFRSSMNTEAFF
v_call: TRBV12-3/TRBV12-4; j_call: TRBJ1-2; clone_size: once; d_call: -; cdr3_nt: TGTGCCAGCAGTTTTATAGGCTATGGCTACACCTTC; cdr3_aa: CASSFIGYGYTF
v_call: TRBV2; j_call: TRBJ2-2; clone_size: -; d_call: -; cdr3_nt: TGTGCCAGCAGTGAGGGTGGGGCAGTCACCGGGGAGCTGTTTTTT; cdr3_aa: CASSEGGAVTGELFF
v_call: TRBV6-5; j_call: TRBJ1-1; clone_size: -; d_call: -; cdr3_nt: TGTGCCACCCTCCAGGGAGCGTACACTGAAGCTTTCTTT; cdr3_aa: CATLQGAYTEAFF
v_call: TRBV7-9; j_call: TRBJ1-3; clone_size: -; d_call: TRBD1; cdr3_nt: TGTGCCAGCAGTCTCCCCGGGACAGGCCGCTCTGGAAACACCATATATTTT; cdr3_aa: CASSLPGTGRSGNTIYF
v_call: TRBV28; j_call: TRBJ1-5; clone_size: -; d_call: -; cdr3_nt: TGTGCCAGCAGTTTGGGGCAGTATAGCAATCAGCCCCAGCATTTT; cdr3_aa: CASSLGQYSNQPQHF
v_call: TRBV5-5; j_call: TRBJ1-2; clone_size: once; d_call: TRBD1; cdr3_nt: TGTGCCAGCAGCTCCGGGACAGGGGGTTTGAGAGGCTACACCTTC; cdr3_aa: CASSSGTGGLRGYTF
v_call: TRBV4-1; j_call: TRBJ1-1; clone_size: -; d_call: -; cdr3_nt: TGCGCCAGCAGCCAAGGACAGACTGAAGCTTTCTTT; cdr3_aa: CASSQGQTEAFF
v_call: TRBV6-6; j_call: TRBJ2-1; clone_size: -; d_call: -; cdr3_nt: TGTGCCAGCAGTTCTATCTACAATGAGCAGTTCTTC; cdr3_aa: CASSSIYNEQFF
v_call: TRBV19; j_call: TRBJ1-5; clone_size: -; d_call: -; cdr3_nt: TGTGCCAGTAGTATAGATCGGGCGGGTAATCAGCCCCAGCATTTT; cdr3_aa: CASSIDRAGNQPQHF
v_call: TRBV19; j_call: TRBJ1-3; clone_size: -; d_call: -; cdr3_nt: TGTGCCAGTAGTAGACAGGCCTCTGGAAACACCATATATTTT; cdr3_aa: CASSRQASGNTIYF
v_call: TRBV4-3; j_call: TRBJ2-7; clone_size: -; d_call: -; cdr3_nt: TGCGCCAGCAGCCAAGACAGGGGGGCCTACGAGCAGTACTTC; cdr3_aa: CASSQDRGAYEQYF
v_call: TRBV20-1; j_call: TRBJ2-5; clone_size: once; d_call: -; cdr3_nt: TGCAGTGCTGACCAAGAGACCCAGTACTTC; cdr3_aa: CSADQETQYF
v_call: TRBV7-9; j_call: TRBJ2-7; clone_size: -; d_call: -; cdr3_nt: TGTGCCAGCAGCTTAGTAGGGTCTACCTACGAGCAGTACTTC; cdr3_aa: CASSLVGSTYEQYF
v_call: TRBV10-3; j_call: TRBJ1-1; clone_size: -; d_call: -; cdr3_nt: TGTGCTGTGAGGGGGGGACTCACCATGAACACTGAAGCTTTCTTT; cdr3_aa: CAVRGGLTMNTEAFF
v_call: TRBV6-5; j_call: TRBJ1-3; clone_size: -; d_call: TRBD1; cdr3_nt: TGTGCCAGCAGTACCCTGGACAGGGCCGGAAACACCATATATTTT; cdr3_aa: CASSTLDRAGNTIYF
v_call: TRBV18; j_call: TRBJ1-1; clone_size: -; d_call: -; cdr3_nt: TGTGCCAGCTCACCGAATAGTCGTCAGATGAACACTGAAGCTTTCTTT; cdr3_aa: CASSPNSRQMNTEAFF
v_call: TRBV20-1; j_call: TRBJ1-4; clone_size: -; d_call: -; cdr3_nt: TGCAGTGCTAGTGTGGGGGGAAATGAAAAACTGTTTTTT; cdr3_aa: CSASVGGNEKLFF
v_call: TRBV5-1; j_call: TRBJ1-2; clone_size: -; d_call: -; cdr3_nt: TGCGCCAGCAGCTTGGTCAGGGAGTATGGCTACACCTTC; cdr3_aa: CASSLVREYGYTF
v_call: TRBV29-1; j_call: TRBJ2-7; clone_size: -; d_call: -; cdr3_nt: TGCAGCCCCGGGGGACGCGGCCGTACGAAACAGTACTTC; cdr3_aa: CSPGGRGRTKQYF
v_call: TRBV25-1; j_call: TRBJ2-5; clone_size: -; d_call: TRBD1; cdr3_nt: TGTGCCAGCAGACCGACAGGGGGCGCGGAGACCCAGTACTTC; cdr3_aa: CASRPTGGAETQYF
v_call: TRBV7-9; j_call: TRBJ1-2; clone_size: -; d_call: TRBD1; cdr3_nt: TGTGCCAGCAGCTCCGGGACAGGGAACTATGGCTACACCTTC; cdr3_aa: CASSSGTGNYGYTF
v_call: TRBV20-1; j_call: TRBJ1-1; clone_size: -; d_call: -; cdr3_nt: TGCAGTGCTAGTGGCGTGCAGGGTCTCCTGGGTGTAGGCACTGAAGCTTTCTTT; cdr3_aa: CSASGVQGLLGVGTEAFF
v_call: TRBV10-3; j_call: TRBJ1-1; clone_size: once; d_call: -; cdr3_nt: TGTGCCATCACCCAAAGTGGGGAGCGGGCAACAGCTTTCTTT; cdr3_aa: CAITQSGERATAFF
v_call: TRBV12-5; j_call: TRBJ2-7; clone_size: few; d_call: -; cdr3_nt: TGTGCTAGTGGTAGGGAGGCTTACGAGCAGTACTTC; cdr3_aa: CASGREAYEQYF